These 30 T cell receptor beta chains came from one sample sequenced in a study of beta chain features in type 1 diabetes. Investigators reverse transcribed all isolated RNA, so they sequenced expressed TCRB transcripts. Assay: immunoSEQ multiplex PCR; the TCRdb copy retains only in-frame clones and omits some. The sample consists of a few hundred thousand clones, less than 15% of them appearing once. The sample comprised central memory CD4+ T cells from blood. These receptors were taken from a man aged 25-40 years in good health.

The chain is built from TRBV11-3 and TRBJ1-1, with D possibly being TRBD1 (5 bases). The CDR3 runs to 14 residues. Germline CDR1 SGHNT, CDR2 YENEEA. V gave up 3 bases and J gave up 2 bases, with 10 bases separating them. CDR3 protein: CASSFRQLNTEAFF. The CDR3 DNA reads as TGTGCCAGCAGCTTCCGACAGCTCAACACTGAAGCTTTCTTT.

The rearrangement uses TRBV4-1 and TRBJ1-5; no definite D call. CDR1 is MGHRA, CDR2 YSYEKL, per germline. The CDR3 runs 13 residues. V was clipped by 4 bases and J by 5 bases, with 9 bases between them. The CDR3 DNA sequence: TGCGCCAGCAGCCTAGACTTGTATCAGCCCCAGCATTTT. Protein product: CASSLDLYQPQHF.

This chain joins TRBV4-3 and TRBJ1-2, with a tentative D call TRBD1 (5 bases). The CDR3 runs 19 residues. CDR1 and CDR2 (germline): LGHNA, YSLEER. With 1 base removed from V and 0 bases from J, the gap between germline ends came to 21 bases. In nucleotides, the CDR3 is TGCGCCAGCAGCCAAGTTGCGAACCCCGGTGGGGCCTCTAACTATGGCTACACCTTC. Its translation is CASSQVANPGGASNYGYTF.

This clone was counted between two and nine times. The chain uses TRBV25-1 and TRBJ2-7; 8 bases match TRBD1. V shed 2 bases, J shed 3 bases, and the junction held 3 bases outside the gene matches. From germline, CDR1 is MGHDK and CDR2 SYGVNS. This CDR3 is 14 amino acids long. CDR3 coding DNA: TGTGCCAGCAGTGAAGCGGGACAGGTCTACGAGCAGTACTTC. Protein product: CASSEAGQVYEQYF.

This clone occurred a few times. V gene TRBV6-6 combines with J gene TRBJ2-5; 8 bases fit TRBD1. This CDR3 is 15 amino acids long. CDR1 is MNHNY and CDR2 is SVGAGI in the germline V gene (reference sequence). V lost 5 bases to trimming and J lost 4 bases; unmatched junction nucleotides: 9. The CDR3 nucleotides are TGTGCCAGCAGTACGACAGGGGCGACGGGAGAGACCCAGTACTTC. Translation: CASSTTGATGETQYF.

This clone was observed at least ten times. The J gene is TRBJ2-1, the V gene TRBV14; 9 positions agree with TRBD2. This CDR3 region has 18 residues. CDR1 is SGHDN and CDR2 is FVKESK in the germline V gene. Trimming removed 1 base from V and 0 bases from J; junction bases left unmatched: 7. Written as DNA, the CDR3 is TGTGCCAGCAGCCAAGCCCTGACTAGCGGAAGCTCCTACAATGAGCAGTTCTTC. Amino acid sequence: CASSQALTSGSSYNEQFF.

As for this clone: The germline gene is not matched at one end of the junction; a read error may be the cause. This rearrangement joins TRBV10-3 to TRBJ2-5; D not certain. The CDR3 runs to 11 residues. Germline V gene sequence: CDR1 ENHRY, CDR2 SYGVKD. CDR3 DNA: TGTGCCAGCAGTTTACAGGAGACCCAGTACTTC. Protein sequence: CASSLQETQYF.

This chain connects TRBV7-2 to TRBJ1-2, with no clear D. V was pared by 5 bases and J by 0 bases, with 13 bases between. Per germline, CDR1 SGHTA and CDR2 FQGNSA. The CDR3 contains 15 residues. The CDR3: CASSREIRANYGYTF. The CDR3 DNA reads TGTGCCAGCAGCCGGGAAATTAGGGCTAACTATGGCTACACCTTC.

CDR3 sequence (DNA): TGTGCCAGCAGCTTATTGACTTACCAAGAGACCCAGTACTTC. Residues: CASSLLTYQETQYF. The V and J genes are TRBV5-6 and TRBJ2-5; no definite D call. With 2 bases removed from V and 0 bases from J, the gap between germline ends came to 8 bases. Germline V CDR1 and CDR2: SGHDT, YYEEEE. The CDR3 loop spans 14 amino acids.

The J gene is TRBJ1-2, the V gene TRBV28; no clear D. In germline, CDR1 is MDHEN, CDR2 SYDVKM. The ends were cut back, 6 bases at V and 4 bases at J, with 6 bases in the middle. There are 11 residues in the CDR3. The CDR3 sequence: CASRASYGYTF. In DNA, the CDR3 is TGTGCCAGCAGAGCCAGCTATGGCTACACCTTC.

The rearrangement links TRBV5-1 to TRBJ2-7; no reliable D call. CDR1 and CDR2 (germline): SGHRS, YFSETQ. The ends were cut back, 0 bases at V and 5 bases at J, with 12 bases in the middle. The CDR3 extends over 14 amino acids. DNA for the CDR3: TGCGCCAGCAGCTTGGCAGACGGGTCCCACGAGCAGTACTTC. Its protein product is CASSLADGSHEQYF.

This clone has more than one count but fewer than ten. The chain carries TRBV7-2 and TRBJ2-3, with D uncertain. The germline CDR1 and CDR2 sequences are SGHTA and FQGNSA. V gave up 3 bases and J gave up 0 bases, with 10 bases separating them. This CDR3 contains 15 residues. CDR3 in amino acids: CASSFAMASTDTQYF. CDR3 nucleotide sequence: TGTGCCAGCAGCTTCGCTATGGCTAGCACAGATACGCAGTATTTT.

This chain uses TRBV27 with TRBJ1-4; no clear D. Germline V gives CDR1 MNHEY, CDR2 SMNVEV (reference sequence). The CDR3 totals 14 residues. Deletions cut 0 bases from V and 5 bases from J, with 7 bases between. The CDR3 sequence is CASSLSRLNEKLFF. In DNA form, the CDR3 reads TGTGCCAGCAGTTTATCACGATTGAATGAAAAACTGTTTTTT.

The rearrangement joins TRBV28 to TRBJ2-3; D gene unclear. Germline CDR1 MDHEN, CDR2 SYDVKM. This CDR3 is built from 12 residues. The V end lost 2 bases, the J end lost 5 bases, and 5 bases lay between the germline ends. Written as DNA, the CDR3 is TGTGCCAGCAGTTTACCGATAGATACGCAGTATTTT. Translating it yields CASSLPIDTQYF.

As to this clone: The identical CDR3 is also encoded by other nucleotide sequences in the sample. CDR3 amino acids: CASSLRQGRGETQYF. In DNA, the CDR3 is TGTGCCAGCAGCTTACGACAGGGTCGGGGGGAGACCCAGTACTTC. The rearrangement links TRBV7-8 to TRBJ2-5; possible D gene TRBD1, 7 bases. CDR1 SGHVS and CDR2 FQNEAQ come from the germline V gene. Trimming shortened V by 2 bases and J by 5 bases, and 15 bases separated the two germline ends. The CDR3 contains 15 residues. Drawing the rest from reference TRBV7-8 and TRBJ2-5, the complete variable domain is GAGVSQSPRYKVAKRGQDVALRCDPISGHVSLFWYQQALGQGPEFLTYFQNEAQLDKSGLPSDRFFAERPEGSVSTLKIQRTQQEDSAVYLCASSLRQGRGETQYFGPGTRLLVL.

The chain joins TRBV5-4 to TRBJ2-3; no firm D call. V lost 5 bases and J 2 bases, leaving 6 bases between the germline ends. This CDR3 region has 12 residues. CDR1 is SGHNT and CDR2 is YYREEE in the germline V gene (reference sequence). The CDR3 bases are TGTGCCAGCAGTGAGACCACAGATACGCAGTATTTT. Protein: CASSETTDTQYF.

The rearrangement joins TRBV5-6 to TRBJ2-4; weak D call: TRBD1 (6 bases). The CDR3 totals 17 residues. In germline, CDR1 is SGHDT, CDR2 YYEEEE. V was trimmed by 3 bases and J by 0 bases, leaving 16 bases between them. CDR3 in DNA: TGTGCCAGCAGCTCACAGGGCAGGGTGATAGCCAAAAACATTCAGTACTTC. Amino acid sequence: CASSSQGRVIAKNIQYF.

Many counts were recorded for this clone. V and J are TRBV27 and TRBJ1-2; D not resolved. The CDR3 runs 15 residues. Germline lookup yields CDR1 MNHEY and CDR2 SMNVEV (reference sequence). V was pared by 5 bases and J by 2 bases, with 15 bases between. CDR3 in DNA: TGTGCCAGCAGTCGGACTTCATCGAACAACTATGGCTACACCTTC. The encoded protein is CASSRTSSNNYGYTF.

The rearrangement links TRBV20-1 to TRBJ1-2; D not resolved. The ends were cut back, 6 bases at V and 8 bases at J, with 13 bases in the middle. CDR1 is DFQATT, CDR2 SNEGSKA, per germline (reference sequence). This CDR3 has 11 amino acids. CDR3 loop: CSATRSFGYTF. The CDR3 bases are TGCAGTGCCACGAGAAGCTTCGGCTACACCTTC.

At least ten counts were recorded for this clone. A read error likely explains this, since a far larger clone differs by one base. Other DNA variants within this sample encode the same CDR3. The chain has TRBV5-4 and TRBJ1-4; D not certain. Germline V CDR1 and CDR2: SGHNT, YYREEE (reference sequence). The CDR3 spans 13 residues. The CDR3: CASSQGPKEKLFF. The DNA for the CDR3 is TGTGCCAGCAGCCAAGGCCCTAAGGAAAAACTGTTTTTT.

This clone occurred many times. The rearrangement joins TRBV19 to TRBJ2-7, with 11 bases identical to TRBD2. CDR3 length: 16 residues. CDR1 and CDR2 (germline): LNHDA, SQIVND (reference sequence). V lost 7 bases, J lost 5 bases, and 13 bases stayed unmatched. The CDR3 region has the DNA TGTGCCAGTAACACTAGCGGGAGTTCCGGTCTGAACGAGCAGTACGTC. Translated: CASNTSGSSGLNEQYV.

The V call is TRBV6-1, the J call TRBJ1-1, with a tentative D call TRBD1 (5 bases). V shed 5 bases and J shed 1 base, with 20 bases lying between them. The CDR3 sequence is 17 residues long. Germline lookup yields CDR1 MNHNS and CDR2 SASEGT. In DNA, the CDR3 is TGTGCCAGCAGTCAAGGGACGGGGCTTTGGACGAACACTGAAGCTTTCTTT. This codes for CASSQGTGLWTNTEAFF.

This rearrangement joins TRBV30 to TRBJ1-1; D ambiguous. V was cut by 5 bases and J by 5 bases, with 15 bases left in between. The V gene's germline CDR1 is GTSNPN and CDR2 SVGIG (reference sequence). CDR3 length: 13 residues. CDR3 sequence: CAWLKGWSTEAFF. The CDR3 DNA is TGTGCCTGGTTAAAGGGATGGAGTACTGAAGCTTTCTTT.

The CDR3 region is CASSGKIAGGSETQYF. CDR3 coding DNA: TGCGCCAGCAGCGGGAAAATAGCGGGGGGTTCGGAGACCCAGTACTTC. The chain combines TRBV5-1 with TRBJ2-5; 10 nucleotides match TRBD2. The J segment lost 5 bases and the V segment lost 4 bases, leaving 11 bases of the junction unmatched. The CDR3 totals 16 residues. Germline V gene data show CDR1 as SGHRS and CDR2 as YFSETQ.

This clone was detected only a few times. The chain carries TRBV5-4 and TRBJ2-7; D is possibly TRBD1 (9 bases). V dropped 4 bases and J dropped 4 bases, with 21 bases sitting between them. Germline V lookup: CDR1 SGHNT, CDR2 YYREEE (reference sequence). The CDR3 spans 16 residues. The CDR3 DNA is TGTGCCAGCAGCCATACAGGGGGCGCGGGGGGTTACGAGCAGTACTTC. Translated, it gives CASSHTGGAGGYEQYF.

Details on this clone: The same CDR3 is also encoded by other DNA sequences in this sample. This chain uses TRBV11-2 with TRBJ2-1; D might be TRBD1 or TRBD2, each matching 5 bases. V lost 1 base and J 3 bases, leaving 7 bases between the germline ends. The germline V gene has CDR1 SGHAT and CDR2 FQNNGV. The CDR3 extends over 14 amino acids. CDR3 DNA sequence: TGTGCCAGCAGCTTAGCAGGGAGCTACAATGAGCAGTTCTTC. This sequence encodes CASSLAGSYNEQFF.

Concerning this clone itself: One junction end disagrees with the germline gene, perhaps due to a read error. The V and J genes are TRBV7-7 and TRBJ2-2; possibly TRBD2 for D (5 bases). Germline CDR1 and CDR2: SSHAT and FNYEAQ (reference sequence). CDR3 length: 13 residues. Here the CDR3 reads CASSPWGAGELFF. DNA of the CDR3: TGTGCTAGCAGCCCGTGGGGAGCCGGGGAGCTGTTTTTT. Looking up the rest from reference TRBV7-7 and TRBJ2-2 gives the full variable domain: GAGVSQSPRYKVTKRGQDVTLRCDPISSHATLYWYQQALGQGPEFLTYFNYEAQPDKSGLPSDRFSAERPEGSISTLTIQRTEQRDSAMYRCASSPWGAGELFFGEGSRLTVL.

The V and J genes are TRBV20-1 and TRBJ2-5; D might be TRBD1 (6 bases). Trimming removed 5 bases at V and 10 bases at J, with 11 bases between. Germline CDR1 and CDR2: DFQATT and SNEGSKA (reference sequence). CDR3 length: 10 residues. The CDR3, as DNA: TGCAGTGCTCCGCAGGGGTTCCAGTACTTC. Protein sequence: CSAPQGFQYF.

This chain links TRBV11-2 with TRBJ1-1; D unclear. V gave up 6 bases and J gave up 12 bases, with 14 bases separating them. The CDR3 is 11 amino acids. Germline V gene lookup returns CDR1 SGHAT and CDR2 FQNNGV. CDR3 DNA: TGTGCCAGCAGTTACGGACGAGTTCCTTTCTTT. Its protein is CASSYGRVPFF.

This clone has only a few counts. The junction and the germline gene differ at one end; a read error may be behind it. The chain is built from TRBV6-1 and TRBJ2-5; D perhaps matches TRBD1 (6 bases). The CDR3 is 16 residues long. The germline CDR1 and CDR2 sequences are MNHNS and SASEGT. CDR3 DNA sequence: TGTGCCATCAGTGAAGGCAACAGGGCCTTACAAGAGACCCAGTACTTC. Amino acid sequence: CAISEGNRALQETQYF.